One sample yielded the 24 T cell receptor beta chains listed below, sequenced in a study of molecular identifiers for immune sequencing clone quantification. A single record per CDR3 protein comes from TCRdb applying MiXCR to the PCR reads. Found here are over 600,000 distinct CDR3 sequences, about 20% of them singletons; the top ten hold 0.7% to 1%. The sequencing input was naive CD8+ T cells from blood, with Jurkat cell RNA spiked in. Noted subset: FACS-sorted CD8+CD4-CCR7+CD45RA+ naive T cells. The source of these receptors is a human donor in good health. Some libraries in this study had Jurkat cell RNA spiked in.

The chain employs TRBV6-5 and TRBJ2-5; D unclear. This CDR3 has 13 residues. Trimming stripped 1 base from V and 1 base from J, with 4 bases between. The germline gives CDR1 MNHEY, CDR2 SVGAGI. CDR3 region: CASSYLGQETQYF. The CDR3 DNA follows: TGTGCCAGCAGTTACTTGGGCCAAGAGACCCAGTACTTC.

This clonotype came up many times. This sequence joins TRBV12-5 and TRBJ2-6; TRBD1 aligns across 7 bases. Per germline, CDR1 LGHNT and CDR2 FRNRAP. V shed 6 bases and J 2 bases; nucleotides not matched to a gene: 13. The CDR3 has 18 residues. The CDR3 here is CASGIPGQSLAGANVLTF. DNA for the CDR3: TGTGCTAGTGGAATACCGGGACAGAGCTTAGCTGGGGCCAACGTCCTGACTTTC.

Comment on this clonotype: A much larger clone differs from this one at a single base, so this may be a read error. The chain uses TRBV20-1 and TRBJ1-1; D possibly corresponds to TRBD1 (6 bases). CDR1 and CDR2 (germline): DFQATT, SNEGSKA (reference sequence). The germline V and J ends were trimmed by 3 bases and 0 bases, with 14 bases remaining between them. This CDR3 has 15 residues. CDR3 coding DNA: TGCAGTGCTAGTACACAGGGAGAGATGAACACTGAAGCTTTCTTT. It encodes CSASTQGEMNTEAFF.

This clonotype was recorded at least ten times. This chain joins TRBV6-2 or TRBV6-3 and TRBJ2-2; TRBD2 matches 9 bases. This CDR3 is 16 amino acids long. Trimming at V came to 2 bases and at J to 0 bases, leaving 1 base not matched to a gene. Per the germline V gene, CDR1 is MNHEY and CDR2 is SVGEGT. The CDR3 region is CASSYGLATNTGELFF. In nucleotides, the CDR3 is TGTGCCAGCAGTTACGGACTAGCGACGAACACCGGGGAGCTGTTTTTT.

This clonotype was observed many times. The rearrangement joins TRBV4-1 to TRBJ1-4; D might be TRBD1 (5 bases). Germline assignment: CDR1 MGHRA and CDR2 YSYEKL. This CDR3 has 15 residues. Deletions cut 4 bases from V and 8 bases from J, with 17 bases between. CDR3: CASSPLPYRGEKLFF. DNA of the CDR3: TGCGCCAGCAGCCCACTACCTTACCGGGGGGAAAAACTGTTTTTT.

J is TRBJ2-5 and V is TRBV7-7; a weak D match, TRBD1 (6 bases). The CDR3 is 15 amino acids. Germline CDR1 SSHAT, CDR2 FNYEAQ (reference sequence). The V end lost 6 bases, the J end lost 3 bases, and 17 bases lay between the germline ends. CDR3 loop: CASSLTGWGEETQYF. The DNA of the CDR3 is TGTGCCAGCAGTCTTACAGGGTGGGGAGAAGAGACCCAGTACTTC.

This clonotype showed up many times. V is TRBV5-1 and J is TRBJ2-7; 11 nucleotides agree with TRBD1. The CDR3 runs to 14 residues. The V and J ends lost 4 bases and 4 bases, in that order; junction bases with no gene match: 4. In germline, CDR1 is SGHRS, CDR2 YFSETQ. CDR3 sequence (DNA): TGCGCCAGCAGCCCGGACAGGGGGCGATACGAGCAGTACTTC. The encoded protein is CASSPDRGRYEQYF.

The chain links TRBV7-6 to TRBJ2-7; D may be TRBD2 (5 bases). The germline gives CDR1 SGHVS, CDR2 FNYEAQ. The CDR3 runs 13 residues. Between the trimmed V and J ends, which lost 2 bases and 6 bases, there was a span of 11 bases. The CDR3 DNA reads as TGTGCCAGCAGCTTATCGGGATCCCTCGAGCAGTACTTC. Encoded protein: CASSLSGSLEQYF.

This clonotype was recorded many times. The rearrangement links TRBV28 to TRBJ1-2, with D unclear. Germline CDR1 MDHEN, CDR2 SYDVKM. The CDR3 is 15 amino acids. Trimming removed 2 bases at V and 5 bases at J, with 15 bases between. The CDR3 DNA is TGTGCCAGCAGTTTAACTGTAGGTACAGTTTATGGCTACACCTTC. The encoded protein is CASSLTVGTVYGYTF.

The table lists this clonotype with many counts. This chain connects TRBV7-9 to TRBJ2-5; TRBD2 might be the D (6 bases). Per the germline V gene, CDR1 is SEHNR and CDR2 is FQNEAQ (reference sequence). The CDR3 spans 14 residues. Trimming shortened V by 5 bases and J by 3 bases, and 13 bases separated the two germline ends. The CDR3 bases are TGTGCCAGCAGCCCACCGTGGGGGGAAGAGACCCAGTACTTC. It is translated as CASSPPWGEETQYF.

This clonotype was seen ten or more times. V gene TRBV9 combines with J gene TRBJ2-5; D may be TRBD2 (6 bases). The CDR3 extends over 15 amino acids. The V and J ends lost 0 bases and 2 bases respectively, with 11 bases between them. Germline V CDR1 and CDR2: SGDLS, YYNGEE. The CDR3 nucleotides read TGTGCCAGCAGCGTAGTAGCTAGCGCGCAAGAGACCCAGTACTTC. Its translation is CASSVVASAQETQYF.

A note on this clonotype: Being one base from a much bigger clone, this may be a read error. The V gene is TRBV12-3 or TRBV12-4, the J gene TRBJ1-5, with TRBD1 matching 7 bases. CDR3 length: 17 residues. The CDR3 DNA follows: TGTGCCGGCAGTCACGGACAGGCAATTGATGGCAATCAGCCCCAGCATTTT. Its translation is CAGSHGQAIDGNQPQHF.

Ten or more counts support this clonotype. The chain employs TRBV2 and TRBJ1-4, with 9 bases fitting TRBD1. V gave up 10 bases and J gave up 5 bases; unmatched junction bases: 14. Germline V gives CDR1 SNHLY, CDR2 FYNNEI. CDR3 length: 16 residues. CDR3 DNA: TGTGCCACCCAGTTCGGCGGGACAGGGCTGAATGAAAAACTGTTTTTT. Its translation is CATQFGGTGLNEKLFF. Supplemented by reference TRBV2 and TRBJ1-4, the full variable domain reads EPEVTQTPSHQVTQMGQEVILRCVPISNHLYFYWYRQILGQKVEFLVSFYNNEISEKSEIFDDQFSVERPDGSNFTLKIRSTKLEDSAMYFCATQFGGTGLNEKLFFGSGTQLSVL.

V gene TRBV6-2 or TRBV6-3 combines with J gene TRBJ2-3; 12 nucleotides agree with TRBD2. Germline V gene sequence: CDR1 MNHEY, CDR2 SVGEGT. Losses at the gene ends were 5 bases for V and 4 bases for J; bases not matched to a gene: 13. The CDR3 loop spans 18 amino acids. CDR3 sequence reads: CASSARRLAGVRPDTQYF. CDR3 coding DNA: TGTGCCAGCAGTGCCCGCCGACTAGCGGGAGTACGGCCAGATACGCAGTATTTT.

This clonotype was seen ten or more times. The chain uses TRBV7-9 and TRBJ2-4; D possibly matches TRBD1 or TRBD2 (5 bases each). Trimming removed 2 bases at V and 0 bases at J, with 20 bases between. The CDR3 length is 19 residues. Germline V gene sequence: CDR1 SEHNR, CDR2 FQNEAQ (reference sequence). The chain's CDR3 is CASSLKRDQDILAKNIQYF. The DNA of the CDR3 is TGTGCCAGCAGCTTAAAACGGGATCAGGACATCCTAGCCAAAAACATTCAGTACTTC.

This clonotype was counted many times. V and J are TRBV7-9 and TRBJ1-1; D remains unclear. Germline CDR1 is SEHNR and CDR2 is FQNEAQ (reference sequence). CDR3 length equals 16 residues. Trimming stripped 0 bases from V and 7 bases from J, with 18 bases between. The CDR3 protein is CASSLAFPTPAGEAFF. In DNA, the CDR3 is TGTGCCAGCAGCTTAGCGTTTCCTACCCCAGCGGGTGAAGCTTTCTTT.

This clonotype was detected only a few times. This chain joins TRBV27 and TRBJ2-1; D is possibly TRBD1 or TRBD2 (6 bases each). V gave up 2 bases and J gave up 4 bases, with 15 bases separating them. The CDR3 totals 16 residues. The germline V gene has CDR1 MNHEY and CDR2 SMNVEV (reference sequence). Here the CDR3 DNA reads TGTGCCAGCAGTTTAGGGGGGCCTCAACCTTACAATGAGCAGTTCTTC. Translated: CASSLGGPQPYNEQFF.

A note on this clonotype: It may be a read error: a sequence one base away is much more abundant. The chain has TRBV4-1 and TRBJ2-7; 7 bases line up with TRBD2. The CDR3 runs to 17 residues. With 0 bases clipped from V and 4 bases from J, the junction kept 12 bases outside the gene matches. Germline CDR1 and CDR2: MGHRA and YSYEKL. The CDR3, as DNA: TGCGCCAGCAGCCAAGAACCCATCCAAGCGGGGTCGTACGAGCAGTACTTC. Residues: CASSQEPIQAGSYEQYF.

About this clonotype itself: The junction and the germline gene differ at one end; a read error may be behind it. The chain has TRBV25-1 and TRBJ1-2, with D unclear. The CDR3 contains 14 residues. From germline, CDR1 is MGHDK and CDR2 SYGVNS. CDR3: CASGESMFNYGYTF. The CDR3 DNA reads TGTGCCAGCGGTGAATCGATGTTTAACTATGGCTACACCTTC.

This clonotype has a handful of counts. The chain has TRBV12-3 or TRBV12-4 and TRBJ2-1; TRBD2 is a possible D gene (7 bases). V dropped 6 bases and J dropped 6 bases, with 18 bases sitting between them. This CDR3 contains 15 residues. The CDR3 DNA follows: TGTGCCAGCAGGGCGCCGGTGGGGGGGCCCAATGAGCAGTTCTTC. Translating gives CASRAPVGGPNEQFF.

This clonotype was seen ten or more times. This rearrangement joins TRBV7-2 to TRBJ2-3; D uncertain. The CDR3 runs 13 residues. The V gene lost 1 base and the J gene lost 5 bases, with 7 bases spanning the gap. Germline-derived CDR1 and CDR2 are SGHTA and FQGNSA. The CDR3 bases are TGTGCCAGCAGCTTAGTAGGCGAAGATACGCAGTATTTT. Translated, it gives CASSLVGEDTQYF.

There are many counts of this clonotype. This chain uses TRBV20-1 with TRBJ2-7; D possibly corresponds to TRBD2 (6 bases). CDR1 is DFQATT, CDR2 SNEGSKA, per germline (reference sequence). CDR3 length equals 16 residues. V lost 0 bases to trimming and J lost 0 bases, with 15 bases between them. For the CDR3, the DNA is TGCAGTGCTAGAGATTCGGCGGGGATCCCCTCCTACGAGCAGTACTTC. Translation: CSARDSAGIPSYEQYF.

The sample holds many counts of this clonotype. V is TRBV10-2 and J is TRBJ1-2; D call uncertain. Germline-derived CDR1 and CDR2 are WSHSY and SAAADI. CDR3 length: 15 residues. Trimming stripped 1 base from V and 0 bases from J, with 9 bases between. The CDR3 DNA follows: TGCGCCAGCAGTGAGTTGGGAGGAGCTAACTATGGCTACACCTTC. Protein sequence: CASSELGGANYGYTF.

This clonotype was seen many times. The gene calls are TRBV28 and TRBJ2-2; D perhaps matches TRBD1 (5 bases). This CDR3 region has 14 residues. V lost 2 bases and J 1 base, leaving 5 bases between the germline ends. Germline CDR1 MDHEN, CDR2 SYDVKM. The CDR3 loop reads CASSLTGNTGELFF. Here the CDR3 DNA reads TGTGCCAGCAGTTTAACAGGGAACACCGGGGAGCTGTTTTTT. Full variable domain (rest looked up from reference TRBV28 and TRBJ2-2): DVKVTQSSRYLVKRTGEKVFLECVQDMDHENMFWYRQDPGLGLRLIYFSYDVKMKEKGDIPEGYSVSREKKERFSLILESASTNQTSMYLCASSLTGNTGELFFGEGSRLTVL.